A selection of T cell receptor beta chains follows, all from one sample in a study of blood T cell repertoires in COVID-19. The assay was immunoSEQ multiplex PCR, and TCRdb's table has in-frame clones only and misses some. The table lists fewer than 120,000 clones, about 79% of them singletons, with approximately 16% in the top ten. What was sequenced was peripheral blood. The source of these receptors is a woman older than 75 with active or convalescent COVID-19. CDR3s include the opening cysteine and the closing phenylalanine or tryptophan. Each record gives: V gene, clone size, D gene, J gene, CDR3 DNA, CDR3 protein. D genes are given only for firm matches. Clone size is given for some rows only: seen once, a few or many times, or a class if the clone is expanded.

v_gene: TRBV29-1
abundance: -
d_gene: TRBD2
j_gene: TRBJ2-7
CDR3nt: TGCAGCGCTCTAGAGGTAGCGGGAGTACTCCACGAGCAGTACTTC
CDR3aa: CSALEVAGVLHEQYF

v_gene: TRBV7-3
abundance: -
d_gene: TRBD2
j_gene: TRBJ2-5
CDR3nt: TGTGCCAGCAGCTTGACTAGCGGGAAGCATCAGACCCAGTACTTC
CDR3aa: CASSLTSGKHQTQYF

v_gene: TRBV4-2
abundance: -
d_gene: TRBD2
j_gene: TRBJ2-7
CDR3nt: TGTGCCAGCAGCCAAGATAGGGCTAGCGGGAGCTACGAGCAGTACTTC
CDR3aa: CASSQDRASGSYEQYF

v_gene: TRBV5-1
abundance: -
d_gene: TRBD1
j_gene: TRBJ2-5
CDR3nt: TGCGCCAGCAGCCCCGACCCGGGACAGTACCAAGAGACCCAGTACTTC
CDR3aa: CASSPDPGQYQETQYF

v_gene: TRBV7-2
abundance: -
d_gene: -
j_gene: TRBJ2-5
CDR3nt: TGTGCCAGCAGCCTTAGCCCCCAGGGGCGGGGGTACCAAGAGACCCAGTACTTC
CDR3aa: CASSLSPQGRGYQETQYF

v_gene: TRBV5-5
abundance: -
d_gene: -
j_gene: TRBJ1-1
CDR3nt: TGTGCCAGCAGCTTGGCGGTCGTGAACACTGAAGCTTTCTTT
CDR3aa: CASSLAVVNTEAFF

v_gene: TRBV19
abundance: few
d_gene: -
j_gene: TRBJ2-5
CDR3nt: TGTGCCAGTACCCCCACACCTCACGGGTACCAAGAGACCCAGTACTTC
CDR3aa: CASTPTPHGYQETQYF

v_gene: TRBV28
abundance: -
d_gene: TRBD2
j_gene: TRBJ2-1
CDR3nt: TGTGCCAGCAGAGGGACTAGCGAACAGTTCTTC
CDR3aa: CASRGTSEQFF

v_gene: TRBV5-4
abundance: -
d_gene: TRBD1
j_gene: TRBJ1-4
CDR3nt: TGTGCCAGCAGCTGGGGGACAGGGGGCGACGAAAAACTGTTTTTT
CDR3aa: CASSWGTGGDEKLFF

v_gene: TRBV7-3
abundance: -
d_gene: TRBD2
j_gene: TRBJ2-3
CDR3nt: TGTGCCAGCAGATCAGGACTAGCGGGAGAGATAGATACGCAGTATTTT
CDR3aa: CASRSGLAGEIDTQYF

v_gene: TRBV29-1
abundance: -
d_gene: -
j_gene: TRBJ2-2
CDR3nt: TGCAGCGTTCTCGACAGTGCCGCCGGGGAGCTGTTTTTT
CDR3aa: CSVLDSAAGELFF

v_gene: TRBV2
abundance: -
d_gene: TRBD1
j_gene: TRBJ1-2
CDR3nt: TGTGCCATCAGACAGGGGGCTTATGGCTACACCTTC
CDR3aa: CAIRQGAYGYTF

v_gene: TRBV5-4
abundance: -
d_gene: -
j_gene: TRBJ2-3
CDR3nt: TGTGCCAGCAGCTTGGGCGGAGGGGGCACAGATACGCAGTATTTT
CDR3aa: CASSLGGGGTDTQYF

v_gene: TRBV3-1/TRBV3-2
abundance: once
d_gene: -
j_gene: TRBJ1-3
CDR3nt: TGTGCCAGCAGCCAAGTTAGGGGATCTGGAAACACCATATATTTT
CDR3aa: CASSQVRGSGNTIYF

v_gene: TRBV15
abundance: -
d_gene: -
j_gene: TRBJ2-3
CDR3nt: TGTGCCACCAGCAGATCCGCGGCCCATACGCAGTATTTT
CDR3aa: CATSRSAAHTQYF

v_gene: TRBV5-1
abundance: -
d_gene: TRBD1
j_gene: TRBJ1-1
CDR3nt: TGCGCCAGCAGCTTGGTCCCTCAGGGGGCGTACACTGAAGCTTTCTTT
CDR3aa: CASSLVPQGAYTEAFF

v_gene: TRBV3-1/TRBV3-2
abundance: many
d_gene: TRBD2
j_gene: TRBJ2-5
CDR3nt: TGTGCCAGCAGACCCTTGGGGGAGGGCCGGGAGACCCAGTACTTC
CDR3aa: CASRPLGEGRETQYF

v_gene: TRBV21-1
abundance: -
d_gene: -
j_gene: TRBJ2-5
CDR3nt: TGTGCCAGCAGCAAAGTCGAGTTCCGGCTAGCGGGTATCCAAGAGACCCAGTACTTC
CDR3aa: CASSKVEFRLAGIQETQYF

v_gene: TRBV5-1
abundance: -
d_gene: -
j_gene: TRBJ1-2
CDR3nt: TGCGCCAGCCGGTCCTGGGAGGGAAGGGACTATGGCTACACCTTC
CDR3aa: CASRSWEGRDYGYTF

v_gene: TRBV19
abundance: -
d_gene: -
j_gene: TRBJ1-4
CDR3nt: TGTGCCAGTACCCCTTGGGGGGGCAAGCGGAAAGGCGAAAAACTGTTTTTT
CDR3aa: CASTPWGGKRKGEKLFF

v_gene: TRBV5-1
abundance: -
d_gene: TRBD2
j_gene: TRBJ2-7
CDR3nt: TGCGCCAGCAGCCCAGTACGCGGGAGCTCCTACGAGCAGTACTTC
CDR3aa: CASSPVRGSSYEQYF

v_gene: TRBV18
abundance: -
d_gene: TRBD1
j_gene: TRBJ2-1
CDR3nt: TGTGCCAGCTCACCTAGGACAGGGGGCGTCAATGAGCAGTTCTTC
CDR3aa: CASSPRTGGVNEQFF

v_gene: TRBV28
abundance: -
d_gene: TRBD1
j_gene: TRBJ2-3
CDR3nt: TGTGCCAGCAGTTTTTGGGACAGGGAAAAGTGGACAGATACGCAGTATTTT
CDR3aa: CASSFWDREKWTDTQYF

v_gene: TRBV7-8
abundance: -
d_gene: -
j_gene: TRBJ1-2
CDR3nt: TGTGCCAGCAGCCCGCGGTATCTTACTCTAATGGATGGCTACACCTTC
CDR3aa: CASSPRYLTLMDGYTF

v_gene: TRBV28
abundance: -
d_gene: TRBD2
j_gene: TRBJ2-3
CDR3nt: TGTGCCAGCAGGTTAGCGGGAGTAGTAGATACGCAGTATTTT
CDR3aa: CASRLAGVVDTQYF

v_gene: TRBV12-5
abundance: -
d_gene: TRBD2
j_gene: TRBJ2-3
CDR3nt: TGTGCTAGTGGTTTGGTAGTGAGTAGCGGGAGTTGGGGAGTGGGCACAGATACGCAGTATTTT
CDR3aa: CASGLVVSSGSWGVGTDTQYF

v_gene: TRBV4-2
abundance: -
d_gene: TRBD1
j_gene: TRBJ2-7
CDR3nt: TGTGCCAACAGGGGGCTCAACTCCTACGAGCAGTACTTC
CDR3aa: CANRGLNSYEQYF

v_gene: TRBV28
abundance: -
d_gene: TRBD1
j_gene: TRBJ2-5
CDR3nt: TGTGCCAGCACCTCGACAGGGTACCAAGAGACCCAGTACTTC
CDR3aa: CASTSTGYQETQYF

v_gene: TRBV5-1
abundance: -
d_gene: TRBD1
j_gene: TRBJ1-3
CDR3nt: TGCGCCAGCAGCGTGGACAGGGGAGGCTCTGGAAACACCATATATTTT
CDR3aa: CASSVDRGGSGNTIYF

v_gene: TRBV28
abundance: -
d_gene: -
j_gene: TRBJ2-6
CDR3nt: TGTGCCAGCTGGACACAGGCTGGGGCCAACGTCCTGACTTTC
CDR3aa: CASWTQAGANVLTF

v_gene: TRBV7-3
abundance: -
d_gene: TRBD1
j_gene: TRBJ2-1
CDR3nt: TGTGCCAGCAGCTCCCCAGGGGGTTCCTACAATGAGCAGTTCTTC
CDR3aa: CASSSPGGSYNEQFF

v_gene: TRBV5-1
abundance: -
d_gene: TRBD1
j_gene: TRBJ2-7
CDR3nt: TGCGCCACCGCAACAGGGACAGGAAACTACGAGCAGTACTTC
CDR3aa: CATATGTGNYEQYF

v_gene: TRBV5-1
abundance: -
d_gene: -
j_gene: TRBJ1-1
CDR3nt: TGCGCCAGCAGCCAGGCCAAGGAACCCCAGGGCACTGAAGCTTTCTTT
CDR3aa: CASSQAKEPQGTEAFF

v_gene: TRBV6-2/TRBV6-3
abundance: few
d_gene: -
j_gene: TRBJ2-5
CDR3nt: TGTGCCAGCAGTTACGGTCAGGGATATCAAGAGACCCAGTACTTC
CDR3aa: CASSYGQGYQETQYF

v_gene: TRBV14
abundance: few
d_gene: -
j_gene: TRBJ1-1
CDR3nt: TGTGCCAGCAGCCCCCGTGGGGCCATGAACACTGAAGCTTTCTTT
CDR3aa: CASSPRGAMNTEAFF

v_gene: TRBV28
abundance: -
d_gene: -
j_gene: TRBJ1-3
CDR3nt: TGTGCCAGCAGTGGAGGGATCTCTGGAAACACCATATATTTT
CDR3aa: CASSGGISGNTIYF

v_gene: TRBV12-3/TRBV12-4
abundance: few
d_gene: -
j_gene: TRBJ1-1
CDR3nt: TGTGCCAGCAGTTTACCGGGGTACACTGAAGCTTTCTTT
CDR3aa: CASSLPGYTEAFF

v_gene: TRBV3-1/TRBV3-2
abundance: -
d_gene: -
j_gene: TRBJ2-7
CDR3nt: TGTGCCAGCAGCCAAGGAGAGCTCCACTGGGCGCAGTACTTC
CDR3aa: CASSQGELHWAQYF

v_gene: TRBV7-3
abundance: -
d_gene: TRBD1
j_gene: TRBJ2-5
CDR3nt: TGTGCCAGCAGCCTCTCAGGGGGACAAGAGACCCAGTACTTC
CDR3aa: CASSLSGGQETQYF

v_gene: TRBV5-4
abundance: -
d_gene: -
j_gene: TRBJ2-3
CDR3nt: TGTGCCAGCACCCTTCGCGTCCGAAGCACAGATACGCAGTATTTT
CDR3aa: CASTLRVRSTDTQYF

v_gene: TRBV4-1
abundance: -
d_gene: -
j_gene: TRBJ1-5
CDR3nt: TGCGCCAGCAGCCGATCCGGACAGCCTCAAGGCAATCAGCCCCAGCATTTT
CDR3aa: CASSRSGQPQGNQPQHF

v_gene: TRBV11-3
abundance: -
d_gene: -
j_gene: TRBJ2-3
CDR3nt: TGTGCCAGCAGCTTTCAGGCCGAGGATACGCAGTATTTT
CDR3aa: CASSFQAEDTQYF

v_gene: TRBV5-6
abundance: -
d_gene: -
j_gene: TRBJ2-3
CDR3nt: TGTGCCAGCAGCTTGCTTGCGGGTAGCACAGATACGCAGTATTTT
CDR3aa: CASSLLAGSTDTQYF

v_gene: TRBV30
abundance: -
d_gene: -
j_gene: TRBJ1-2
CDR3nt: TGTGCCTGGAGTGTTGGCGGCTCCAACTATGGCTACACCTTC
CDR3aa: CAWSVGGSNYGYTF

v_gene: TRBV28
abundance: -
d_gene: -
j_gene: TRBJ1-4
CDR3nt: TGTGCCAGCAGTGTGACAGGTCATTCGAGTGAAAAACTGTTTTTT
CDR3aa: CASSVTGHSSEKLFF

v_gene: TRBV27
abundance: -
d_gene: -
j_gene: TRBJ2-7
CDR3nt: TGTGCCAGCAGTTTATCCTACCGGGGGACAGTTGGGCACTACGAGCAGTACTTC
CDR3aa: CASSLSYRGTVGHYEQYF

v_gene: TRBV5-6
abundance: -
d_gene: -
j_gene: TRBJ2-7
CDR3nt: TGTGCCAGCAGCTCCCTAACGGGTTTTCGAAGCTCCTACGAGCAGTACTTC
CDR3aa: CASSSLTGFRSSYEQYF

v_gene: TRBV5-1
abundance: -
d_gene: TRBD1
j_gene: TRBJ1-2
CDR3nt: TGCGCCAGCAGGACGACAGGGGGCTTGGATGGCTACACCTTC
CDR3aa: CASRTTGGLDGYTF

v_gene: TRBV5-4
abundance: -
d_gene: -
j_gene: TRBJ1-1
CDR3nt: TGTGCCAGCAGCCGTCCCGACAGTTACACTGAAGCTTTCTTT
CDR3aa: CASSRPDSYTEAFF

v_gene: TRBV7-9
abundance: -
d_gene: TRBD2
j_gene: TRBJ2-1
CDR3nt: TGTGCCAGCAGCCTCCTAGCGGGAGGGCCAGGGGAGCAGTTCTTC
CDR3aa: CASSLLAGGPGEQFF

v_gene: TRBV7-2
abundance: -
d_gene: TRBD2
j_gene: TRBJ2-1
CDR3nt: TGTGCCAGCAGCTTAGGAGCGGGAGGGTACAATGAGCAGTTCTTC
CDR3aa: CASSLGAGGYNEQFF

v_gene: TRBV29-1
abundance: -
d_gene: -
j_gene: TRBJ1-1
CDR3nt: TGCAGCGTTGAGAGGTTTCCCTTTATTAAATTGGAAGCTTTCTTT
CDR3aa: CSVERFPFIKLEAFF

v_gene: TRBV15
abundance: -
d_gene: -
j_gene: TRBJ2-7
CDR3nt: TGTGCCACCAGCAGAGCATGGGACTCTTCCTACGAGCAGTACTTC
CDR3aa: CATSRAWDSSYEQYF

v_gene: TRBV5-5
abundance: -
d_gene: -
j_gene: TRBJ2-1
CDR3nt: TGTGCCAGCAGTCCCCGCGGGGACTCCTACAATGAGCAGTTCTTC
CDR3aa: CASSPRGDSYNEQFF

v_gene: TRBV6-2/TRBV6-3
abundance: -
d_gene: -
j_gene: TRBJ2-7
CDR3nt: TGTGCCAGCAGCACACCCACCTACGAGCAGTACTTC
CDR3aa: CASSTPTYEQYF

v_gene: TRBV5-1
abundance: -
d_gene: -
j_gene: TRBJ2-3
CDR3nt: TGCGCCAGCAGACTGACGGAGAGCACAGATACGCAGTATTTT
CDR3aa: CASRLTESTDTQYF